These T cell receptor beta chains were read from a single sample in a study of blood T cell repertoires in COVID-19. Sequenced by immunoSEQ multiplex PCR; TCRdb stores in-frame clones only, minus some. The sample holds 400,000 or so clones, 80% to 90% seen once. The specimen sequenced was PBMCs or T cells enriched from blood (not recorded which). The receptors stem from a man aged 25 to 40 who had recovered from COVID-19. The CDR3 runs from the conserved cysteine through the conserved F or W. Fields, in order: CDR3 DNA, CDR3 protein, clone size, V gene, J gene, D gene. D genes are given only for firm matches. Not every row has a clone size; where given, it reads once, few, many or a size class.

cdr3_nt: TGTGCCAGCAGCTTCGGGAACTATGGCTACACCTTC; cdr3_aa: CASSFGNYGYTF; clone_size: NA; v_call: TRBV7-9; j_call: TRBJ1-2; d_call: NA
cdr3_nt: TGTGCCAGCCCAACGGGGAATGACTATGGCTACACCTTC; cdr3_aa: CASPTGNDYGYTF; clone_size: NA; v_call: TRBV2; j_call: TRBJ1-2; d_call: NA
cdr3_nt: TGTGCCAGCAGCGACAGCTCTGGAAACACCATATATTTT; cdr3_aa: CASSDSSGNTIYF; clone_size: NA; v_call: TRBV12-3/TRBV12-4; j_call: TRBJ1-3; d_call: NA
cdr3_nt: TGTGCCAGTGGAGCAGATACGCAGTATTTT; cdr3_aa: CASGADTQYF; clone_size: NA; v_call: TRBV12-3/TRBV12-4; j_call: TRBJ2-3; d_call: NA
cdr3_nt: TGTGCCAGCAGTCGACTAGCGAGAAGCTCCTACAATGAGCAGTTCTTC; cdr3_aa: CASSRLARSSYNEQFF; clone_size: NA; v_call: TRBV6-6; j_call: TRBJ2-1; d_call: TRBD2
cdr3_nt: TGTGCCAGCAGTGAAGGCAGGGTGAATCAGCCCCAGCATTTT; cdr3_aa: CASSEGRVNQPQHF; clone_size: NA; v_call: TRBV2; j_call: TRBJ1-5; d_call: NA
cdr3_nt: TGTGCCAGCAGCCCACTAGCGGGGGGAGGGGAGACCCAGTACTTC; cdr3_aa: CASSPLAGGGETQYF; clone_size: NA; v_call: TRBV4-2; j_call: TRBJ2-5; d_call: TRBD2
cdr3_nt: TGTGCCAGCAGCTCAACGACAGGGTCTACGGATACGCAGTATTTT; cdr3_aa: CASSSTTGSTDTQYF; clone_size: NA; v_call: TRBV5-4; j_call: TRBJ2-3; d_call: TRBD1
cdr3_nt: TGTGCCAGTACGGACAGGGGCGACCAGCCCCAGCATTTT; cdr3_aa: CASTDRGDQPQHF; clone_size: NA; v_call: TRBV12-3/TRBV12-4; j_call: TRBJ1-5; d_call: TRBD1
cdr3_nt: TGTGCCAGCAGTTTAGTGGCAGGGGGCTGGTACGAGCAGTACTTC; cdr3_aa: CASSLVAGGWYEQYF; clone_size: NA; v_call: TRBV28; j_call: TRBJ2-7; d_call: TRBD1
cdr3_nt: TGTGCCAGCAGAAAGGAAGCAGGGGCTCTCACAGATACGCAGTATTTT; cdr3_aa: CASRKEAGALTDTQYF; clone_size: NA; v_call: TRBV27; j_call: TRBJ2-3; d_call: NA
cdr3_nt: TGCGCCAGCAGCTTGAGGGACAGGGGGACGAGCGAGCAGTACTTC; cdr3_aa: CASSLRDRGTSEQYF; clone_size: NA; v_call: TRBV5-1; j_call: TRBJ2-7; d_call: TRBD1
cdr3_nt: TGTGCCAGCGGATCCGAAGCGGGAGCCGCCAATGAGCAGTTCTTC; cdr3_aa: CASGSEAGAANEQFF; clone_size: NA; v_call: TRBV28; j_call: TRBJ2-1; d_call: TRBD2
cdr3_nt: TGTGCTAGTGGTTTGGTAACGGGGGTCCCTATACCCTACACCTTC; cdr3_aa: CASGLVTGVPIPYTF; clone_size: NA; v_call: TRBV12-5; j_call: TRBJ1-2; d_call: NA
cdr3_nt: TGTGCCAGCAGCACTTGGACTAGCGGGAGGTACGAGCAGTACTTC; cdr3_aa: CASSTWTSGRYEQYF; clone_size: NA; v_call: TRBV7-9; j_call: TRBJ2-7; d_call: TRBD2
cdr3_nt: TGTGCCATCAGAGCGGGGGGATCCTTAACGGATACGCAGTATTTT; cdr3_aa: CAIRAGGSLTDTQYF; clone_size: NA; v_call: TRBV10-3; j_call: TRBJ2-3; d_call: TRBD2
cdr3_nt: TGTGCTAGTGGTCAGGACAGGGCTCAGCCCCAGCATTTT; cdr3_aa: CASGQDRAQPQHF; clone_size: NA; v_call: TRBV12-5; j_call: TRBJ1-5; d_call: TRBD1
cdr3_nt: TGTGCCAGTAGTCGACCGGGACTATATGCAACTAATGAAAAACTGTTTTTT; cdr3_aa: CASSRPGLYATNEKLFF; clone_size: NA; v_call: TRBV19; j_call: TRBJ1-4; d_call: NA
cdr3_nt: TGTGCCAGCTCCCCCATCAGCGCATTGAACACTGAAGCTTTCTTT; cdr3_aa: CASSPISALNTEAFF; clone_size: once; v_call: TRBV28; j_call: TRBJ1-1; d_call: NA
cdr3_nt: TGTGCCAGCAGCTTAACGGTGGGCACAGATACGCAGTATTTT; cdr3_aa: CASSLTVGTDTQYF; clone_size: NA; v_call: TRBV7-9; j_call: TRBJ2-3; d_call: NA
cdr3_nt: TGTGCCAGCAGCCCTAGCGCGGTTAGCTATGGCTACACCTTC; cdr3_aa: CASSPSAVSYGYTF; clone_size: NA; v_call: TRBV14; j_call: TRBJ1-2; d_call: NA
cdr3_nt: TGTGCCATCAGTGAGTCCCCGGGGGGGCAAAACACCATATATTTT; cdr3_aa: CAISESPGGQNTIYF; clone_size: NA; v_call: TRBV10-3; j_call: TRBJ1-3; d_call: NA
cdr3_nt: TGTGCCAGTAGCAGGACAGTGGGAGAGCAGTACTTC; cdr3_aa: CASSRTVGEQYF; clone_size: NA; v_call: TRBV19; j_call: TRBJ2-7; d_call: NA
cdr3_nt: TGCGCCAGCAGCTTGGCTTTGACAGGGGGGTCCTCAGATACGCAGTATTTT; cdr3_aa: CASSLALTGGSSDTQYF; clone_size: NA; v_call: TRBV5-1; j_call: TRBJ2-3; d_call: TRBD1
cdr3_nt: TGCGCCAGCAGTGAGGTTAGCGGGATCAGTGAGCAGTTCTTC; cdr3_aa: CASSEVSGISEQFF; clone_size: NA; v_call: TRBV10-2; j_call: TRBJ2-1; d_call: TRBD2
cdr3_nt: TGTGCCAGCAGGGCCGGACAGGGGATGGGCTACGAGCAGTACTTC; cdr3_aa: CASRAGQGMGYEQYF; clone_size: NA; v_call: TRBV2; j_call: TRBJ2-7; d_call: TRBD1
cdr3_nt: TGTGCCAGCAGTTTGGAACAGTCTAACTATGGCTACACCTTC; cdr3_aa: CASSLEQSNYGYTF; clone_size: NA; v_call: TRBV28; j_call: TRBJ1-2; d_call: NA
cdr3_nt: TGTGCCTGGAGTGTAGACGGGCAAGAGACCCAGTACTTC; cdr3_aa: CAWSVDGQETQYF; clone_size: once; v_call: TRBV30; j_call: TRBJ2-5; d_call: NA
cdr3_nt: TGTGCCAGCAGTTGGGCGGGAGGGGACGAGCAGTACTTC; cdr3_aa: CASSWAGGDEQYF; clone_size: NA; v_call: TRBV12-3/TRBV12-4; j_call: TRBJ2-7; d_call: TRBD2
cdr3_nt: TGCGCCAGCAGCCTACCAGGCGCCTACGAGCAGTACTTC; cdr3_aa: CASSLPGAYEQYF; clone_size: NA; v_call: TRBV5-1; j_call: TRBJ2-7; d_call: NA
cdr3_nt: TGCGCCAGCAGCCCGCTACCTACTAGCGCGGATGAGCAGTTCTTC; cdr3_aa: CASSPLPTSADEQFF; clone_size: NA; v_call: TRBV4-1; j_call: TRBJ2-1; d_call: TRBD2
cdr3_nt: TGTGCCAGCAGCCCTAGCGGGAGGGCGGATGAGCAGTTCTTC; cdr3_aa: CASSPSGRADEQFF; clone_size: NA; v_call: TRBV7-2; j_call: TRBJ2-1; d_call: TRBD2
cdr3_nt: TGTGCCACCAGCAGAGATCGGTGGAGCTCCTACAATGAGCAGTTCTTC; cdr3_aa: CATSRDRWSSYNEQFF; clone_size: NA; v_call: TRBV15; j_call: TRBJ2-1; d_call: NA
cdr3_nt: TGTGCCAGCGGAGATGAAAAACTGTTTTTT; cdr3_aa: CASGDEKLFF; clone_size: NA; v_call: TRBV3-1/TRBV3-2; j_call: TRBJ1-4; d_call: NA
cdr3_nt: TGTGCCAGCGCGCAGGGACAGGGAAACAATCAGCCCCAGCATTTT; cdr3_aa: CASAQGQGNNQPQHF; clone_size: NA; v_call: TRBV28; j_call: TRBJ1-5; d_call: TRBD1
cdr3_nt: TGTGCCACCAGCAGAGGGACCGGGACTAGCGGTTACAATGAGCAGTTCTTC; cdr3_aa: CATSRGTGTSGYNEQFF; clone_size: NA; v_call: TRBV15; j_call: TRBJ2-1; d_call: TRBD2
cdr3_nt: TGTGCCAGCAGCGCACCGGGACAGGGAACGTGGGGGAGTGGCTACACCTTC; cdr3_aa: CASSAPGQGTWGSGYTF; clone_size: NA; v_call: TRBV25-1; j_call: TRBJ1-2; d_call: TRBD1
cdr3_nt: TGCGCCAGCAGCTCGCCTAGCGGGAGGAACACCGGGGAGCTGTTTTTT; cdr3_aa: CASSSPSGRNTGELFF; clone_size: NA; v_call: TRBV5-1; j_call: TRBJ2-2; d_call: TRBD2
cdr3_nt: TGCGCCAGCAGCCCAGCGGGAACCAGCTCCTACAATGAGCAGTTCTTC; cdr3_aa: CASSPAGTSSYNEQFF; clone_size: NA; v_call: TRBV5-1; j_call: TRBJ2-1; d_call: TRBD2
cdr3_nt: TGTGCCAGCAGTGGAAGGGGAACGAGGGGGTCCGGCAGTTACTACGAGCAGTACTTC; cdr3_aa: CASSGRGTRGSGSYYEQYF; clone_size: NA; v_call: TRBV6-1; j_call: TRBJ2-7; d_call: NA
cdr3_nt: TGTGCCAGCAGGGACAGGCGACGGAACACCATATATTTT; cdr3_aa: CASRDRRRNTIYF; clone_size: NA; v_call: TRBV12-3/TRBV12-4; j_call: TRBJ1-3; d_call: TRBD1
cdr3_nt: TGTGCCAGCAGCCCCAATAATGAAAAACTGTTTTTT; cdr3_aa: CASSPNNEKLFF; clone_size: NA; v_call: TRBV7-8; j_call: TRBJ1-4; d_call: NA
cdr3_nt: TGTGCCAGCAGTCAGACAGGGGCCGGGGAGCAGTACTTC; cdr3_aa: CASSQTGAGEQYF; clone_size: NA; v_call: TRBV6-6; j_call: TRBJ2-7; d_call: TRBD1
cdr3_nt: TGTGCCAGCAGAGCTTCAAGGGGTTCGGACAAAAACATTCAGTACTTC; cdr3_aa: CASRASRGSDKNIQYF; clone_size: NA; v_call: TRBV28; j_call: TRBJ2-4; d_call: NA
cdr3_nt: TGTGCCAGTACCCTCGAGGGGACAGGGGGCACACCCTATGGCTACACCTTC; cdr3_aa: CASTLEGTGGTPYGYTF; clone_size: NA; v_call: TRBV19; j_call: TRBJ1-2; d_call: TRBD1